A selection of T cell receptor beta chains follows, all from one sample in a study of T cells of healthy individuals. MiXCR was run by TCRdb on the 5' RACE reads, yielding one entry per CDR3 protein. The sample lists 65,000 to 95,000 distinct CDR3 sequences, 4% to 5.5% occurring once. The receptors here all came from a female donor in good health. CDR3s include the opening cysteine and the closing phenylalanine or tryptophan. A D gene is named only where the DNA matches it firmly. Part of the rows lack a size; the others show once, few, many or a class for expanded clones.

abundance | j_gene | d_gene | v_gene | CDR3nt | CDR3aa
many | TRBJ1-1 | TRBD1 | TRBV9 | TGTGCCAGCAGCCACCCAAATCGTCCAGGGGGGCGAGGTGGCACTGAAGCTTTCTTT | CASSHPNRPGGRGGTEAFF
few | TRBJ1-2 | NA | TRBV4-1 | TGCGCCAGCAGCCATCCGGGGGGAGGCTACACCTTC | CASSHPGGGYTF
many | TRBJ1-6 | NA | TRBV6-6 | TGTGCCAGCCGGAGTGGCAATTCACCCCTCCACTTT | CASRSGNSPLHF
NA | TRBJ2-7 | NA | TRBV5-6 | TGTGCCAGCAGCCCTAGCTCGGCAAGCGAGCAGTACTTC | CASSPSSASEQYF
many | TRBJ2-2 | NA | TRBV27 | TGTGCCAGCACCTACCTAGCTGCGAACACCGGGGAGCTGTTTTTT | CASTYLAANTGELFF
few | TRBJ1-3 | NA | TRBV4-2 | TGTGCCAGCAGCCAAGCCCTAGATCTCTCCTCTGGAAACACCATATATTTT | CASSQALDLSSGNTIYF
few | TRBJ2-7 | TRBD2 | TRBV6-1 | TGTGCCAGCAGTTTAGCGGGGCTCCCCTACGAGCAGTACTTC | CASSLAGLPYEQYF
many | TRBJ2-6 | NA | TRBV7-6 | TGTGCCAGCAGCTTAGCGATCCAGGCACGACCATCTGGGGCCAACGTCCTGACTTTC | CASSLAIQARPSGANVLTF
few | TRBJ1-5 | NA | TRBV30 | TGTGCCTGGAGCTTAGACACCGGCAATCAGCCCCAGCATTTT | CAWSLDTGNQPQHF
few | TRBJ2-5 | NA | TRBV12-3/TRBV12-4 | TGTGCCAGCAGTTTACAAGCGGATCAAGAGACCCAGTACTTC | CASSLQADQETQYF
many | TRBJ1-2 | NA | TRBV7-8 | TGTGCCAGCACCCCCCGGAGAGACCCTACTAACTATGGCTACACCTTC | CASTPRRDPTNYGYTF
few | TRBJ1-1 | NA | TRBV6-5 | TGTGCCAGCAGTTACCCGCCGGGACGGCCCAACACTGAAGCTTTCTTT | CASSYPPGRPNTEAFF
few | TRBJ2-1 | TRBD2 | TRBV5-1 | TGCGCCAGCAGCTTGTCCAGGGGCGGGAGGGCGAGCTCCTACAATGAGCAGTTCTTC | CASSLSRGGRASSYNEQFF
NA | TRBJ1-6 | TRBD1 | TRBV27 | TGTGCCAGCAGTCTGGGACAGATGAATTCACCCCTCCACTTT | CASSLGQMNSPLHF
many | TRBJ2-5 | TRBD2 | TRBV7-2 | TGTGCCAGCAGCTTAGGGGGGGGAGCCCAAGAGACCCAGTACTTC | CASSLGGGAQETQYF
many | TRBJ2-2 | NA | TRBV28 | TGTGCCAGCAGTCTGCCGACGGGACCCATGAACACCGGGGAGCTGTTTTTT | CASSLPTGPMNTGELFF
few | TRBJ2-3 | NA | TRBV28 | TGTGCCAGCAGTTGGCGGGTCTTCAGCACAGATACGCAGTATTTT | CASSWRVFSTDTQYF
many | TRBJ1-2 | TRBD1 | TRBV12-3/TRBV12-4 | TGTGCCAGCAGTAGGACAGGGTCTAACTATGGCTACACCTTC | CASSRTGSNYGYTF
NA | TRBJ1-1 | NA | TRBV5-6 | TGTGCCAGCAGCCGACGCCCAGTCACTGAAGCTTTCTTT | CASSRRPVTEAFF
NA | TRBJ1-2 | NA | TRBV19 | TGTGCCAGTAGTATAGATAGTTCCTGGAAAGAAGATGGCTACACCTTC | CASSIDSSWKEDGYTF
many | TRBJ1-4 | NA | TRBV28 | TGTGCCAGCAGCCCGCGAGGGCAGGTTCGTGAAAAACTGTTTTTT | CASSPRGQVREKLFF
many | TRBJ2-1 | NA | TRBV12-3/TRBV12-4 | TGTGCCAGCACCCTCACCCAGCGGTTCTTGTACAATGAGCAGTTCTTC | CASTLTQRFLYNEQFF
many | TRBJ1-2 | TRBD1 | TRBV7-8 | TGTGCCAGCAGCCACCGGGACAGGATACGCTCCAACTATGGCTACACCTTC | CASSHRDRIRSNYGYTF
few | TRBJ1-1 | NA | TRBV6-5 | TGTGCCAGCAGTTATCAGTTCGCCCGCGGGTGGGGAGCTTTCTTT | CASSYQFARGWGAFF
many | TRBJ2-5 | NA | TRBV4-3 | TGCGCCAGCAGCCTTTCCAGAGAGTACCAAGAGACCCAGTACTTC | CASSLSREYQETQYF
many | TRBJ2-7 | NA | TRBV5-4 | TGTGCCAGCAGCTTGGGGGGGACCTACGAGCAGTACTTC | CASSLGGTYEQYF
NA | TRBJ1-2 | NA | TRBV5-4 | TGTGCCAGCACCAGAGAGCAGGGTAACTATGGCTACACCTTC | CASTREQGNYGYTF
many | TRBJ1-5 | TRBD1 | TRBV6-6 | TGTGCCAGCACAGACAGGGTTAGCAATCAGCCCCAGCATTTT | CASTDRVSNQPQHF
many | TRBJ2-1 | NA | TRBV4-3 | TGCGCCAGCAGCCAAGATTGGGGAGTGGATGAGCAGTTCTTC | CASSQDWGVDEQFF
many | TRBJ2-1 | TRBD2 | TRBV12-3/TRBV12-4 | TGTGCCAGCAGTTACAGCGGGAGGATCGGGCGCAATGAGCAGTTCTTC | CASSYSGRIGRNEQFF
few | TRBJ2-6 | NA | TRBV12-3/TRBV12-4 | TGTGCCAGCAGTTTACTGGTAGCTGGGGCCAACGTCCTGACTTTC | CASSLLVAGANVLTF
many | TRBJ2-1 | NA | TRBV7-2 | TGTGCCAGCAGCTTAGACAGGAACGATGATGAGCAGTTCTTC | CASSLDRNDDEQFF
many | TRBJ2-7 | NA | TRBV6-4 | TGTGCCAGCAGTGGGGACCCCAACCCCTACGAGCAGTACTTC | CASSGDPNPYEQYF
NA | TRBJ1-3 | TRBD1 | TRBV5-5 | TGTGCCAGCAGCGATATGGAGGGGGCAGATGGAAACACCATATATTTT | CASSDMEGADGNTIYF
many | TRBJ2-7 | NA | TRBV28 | TGTGCCAGCAGGGGCTACCCGAGCTACGAGCAGTACTTC | CASRGYPSYEQYF